The rows below give T cell receptor beta chains drawn from one sample of a study of identical twins. TCRdb called the 5' RACE reads again in MiXCR, with one record for every CDR3 protein. The sample consists of some 900,000 distinct CDR3 sequences, about 12% of them appearing once. These records were also assigned to another study, of yellow fever vaccine responses in identical twins.

Sequencing used PBMCs. These receptors came from a woman younger than 35 in good health. Each CDR3 is given with its conserved first and last residue. D genes are given only for firm matches. Clone size is stated in some rows and not others, as once, few, many or a class when expanded.

>-|-|TRBV5-1|TRBJ1-1
TGCGCCAGCAGCTTGGACTCTGCAGAGAACACTGAAGCTTTCTTT
CASSLDSAENTEAFF
>-|-|TRBV2|TRBJ2-1
TGTGCCAGCAGGGGGGCGGTTAATGAGCAGTTCTTC
CASRGAVNEQFF
>few|-|TRBV13|TRBJ1-5
TGTGCCAGCAGCCCTCGGGGGGTAGGCCAGCCCCAGCATTTT
CASSPRGVGQPQHF
>-|-|TRBV6-1|TRBJ1-4
TGTGCCAGCAGCCCGGGAGCGACCTTAATTAATGAAAAACTGTTTTTT
CASSPGATLINEKLFF
>few|-|TRBV12-3/TRBV12-4|TRBJ1-3
TGTGCCAGCAGTTTCGCAGCCTCTGGAAACACCATATATTTT
CASSFAASGNTIYF
>-|TRBD2|TRBV28|TRBJ2-1
TGTGCCAGCAGCTCATTGACTAGCGGAGTCTACAATGAGCAGTTCTTC
CASSSLTSGVYNEQFF
>-|TRBD2|TRBV20-1|TRBJ2-1
TGCTGTGCTAGTAGTTACACCGGGACTAGTTCCTACAATGAGCAGTTCTTC
CCASSYTGTSSYNEQFF
>many|-|TRBV4-1|TRBJ2-1
TGCGCCAGCAGCCAAGTGGCCGGGAGCTCCTACAATGAGCAGTTCTTC
CASSQVAGSSYNEQFF
>-|-|TRBV28|TRBJ1-5
TGTGCCAGCAGCTGCCGCAGGCAGCCCCAGCATTTT
CASSCRRQPQHF
>-|-|TRBV18|TRBJ2-3
TGTGCCAGCTCACCACCTGGCTTAATAGATACGCAGTATTTT
CASSPPGLIDTQYF
>-|TRBD1|TRBV2|TRBJ2-7
TGTGCCAGCATAGACAGGGTGAGGGAGCAGTACTTC
CASIDRVREQYF
>-|-|TRBV11-2|TRBJ2-3
TGTGCCAGCAGCAGATTACTAGGAAGCACAGATACGCAGTATTTT
CASSRLLGSTDTQYF
>few|-|TRBV19|TRBJ2-3
TGTGCCAGTAGTCCGGACATTTCCCACACAGATACGCAGTATTTT
CASSPDISHTDTQYF
>many|-|TRBV6-2/TRBV6-3|TRBJ2-3
TGTGCCAGCGGAAACAGGGTTTCTAGCACAGATACGCAGTATTTT
CASGNRVSSTDTQYF
>-|-|TRBV5-1|TRBJ2-5
TGCGCCAGCAGCTTGTCATTGGTTCAGGGCTTTTCGGAGACCCAGTACTTC
CASSLSLVQGFSETQYF
>few|TRBD2|TRBV4-1|TRBJ2-1
TGCGCCAGCAGCCAAGATACACTAGCGGTCTACAATGAGCAGTTCTTC
CASSQDTLAVYNEQFF
>-|TRBD2|TRBV7-9|TRBJ2-3
TGTGCCAGCAGCTTACTAACGACTAGCGCCTCAGATACGCAGTATTTT
CASSLLTTSASDTQYF
>many|-|TRBV5-1|TRBJ2-1
TGCGCCAGCAGCTTGGACTCCTCTGGCTCCTACAATGAGCAGTTCTTC
CASSLDSSGSYNEQFF
>many|-|TRBV7-9|TRBJ2-1
TGTGCCAGCAGCTCCCCCCTCAATGAGCAGTTCTTC
CASSSPLNEQFF
>-|TRBD1|TRBV5-1|TRBJ2-2
TGCGCCAGCAGCTTTGGTGGGACAGCGAACACCGGGGAGCTGTTTTTT
CASSFGGTANTGELFF
>few|TRBD1|TRBV2|TRBJ2-1
TGTGCCAGCAGTGCCCTCGTACAGGGGCATGAGCAGTTCTTC
CASSALVQGHEQFF
>few|TRBD2|TRBV20-1|TRBJ2-1
TGCAGTGCTAGTGGAGCGGGAGTCTACAATGAGCAGTTCTTC
CSASGAGVYNEQFF
>many|-|TRBV20-1|TRBJ1-1
TGCAGTGCTAGTCTCAATGGGGACACTGAAGCTTTCTTT
CSASLNGDTEAFF
>many|TRBD2|TRBV28|TRBJ2-1
TGTGCCAGCAGTTTGGCGGGAGTCATGTATGAGCAGTTCTTC
CASSLAGVMYEQFF
>few|-|TRBV25-1|TRBJ2-7
TGTGCCAGCAGTACCCCGGGGGTGGGGACCTACGAGCAGTACTTC
CASSTPGVGTYEQYF
>many|TRBD2|TRBV5-5|TRBJ2-3
TGTGCCAGCAGCTTAGCGGGGAGGGACCCGAATACGCAGTATTTT
CASSLAGRDPNTQYF
>many|-|TRBV12-3/TRBV12-4|TRBJ2-7
TGTGCCAGCAGTTTCGGGGACATGCTCGAGCAGTACTTC
CASSFGDMLEQYF